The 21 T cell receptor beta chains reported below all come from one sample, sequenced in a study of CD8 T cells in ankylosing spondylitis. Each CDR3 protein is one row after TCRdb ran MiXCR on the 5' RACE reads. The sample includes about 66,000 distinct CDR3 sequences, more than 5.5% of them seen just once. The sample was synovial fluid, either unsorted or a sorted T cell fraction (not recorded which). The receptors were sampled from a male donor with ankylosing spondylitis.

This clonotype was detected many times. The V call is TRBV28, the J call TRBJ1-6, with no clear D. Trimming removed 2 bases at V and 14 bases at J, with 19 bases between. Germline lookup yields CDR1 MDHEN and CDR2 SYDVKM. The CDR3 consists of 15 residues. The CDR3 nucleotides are TGTGCCAGCAGTTTAGGGCCAAAGTTTTCTTCGACCCTCCACTTT. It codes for CASSLGPKFSSTLHF. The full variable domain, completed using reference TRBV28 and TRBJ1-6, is DVKVTQSSRYLVKRTGEKVFLECVQDMDHENMFWYRQDPGLGLRLIYFSYDVKMKEKGDIPEGYSVSREKKERFSLILESASTNQTSMYLCASSLGPKFSSTLHFGNGTRLTVT.

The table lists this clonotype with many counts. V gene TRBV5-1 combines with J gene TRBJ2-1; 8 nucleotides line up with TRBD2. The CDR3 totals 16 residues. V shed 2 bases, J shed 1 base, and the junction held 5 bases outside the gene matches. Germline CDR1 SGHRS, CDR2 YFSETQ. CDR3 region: CASSFSGTLSYNEQFF. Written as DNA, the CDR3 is TGCGCCAGCAGCTTTAGCGGGACCCTATCCTACAATGAGCAGTTCTTC.

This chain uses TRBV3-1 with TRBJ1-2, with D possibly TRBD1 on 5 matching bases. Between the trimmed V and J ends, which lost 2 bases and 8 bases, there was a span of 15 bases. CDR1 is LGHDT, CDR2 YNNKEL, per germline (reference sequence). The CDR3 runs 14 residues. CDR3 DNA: TGTGCCAGCAGCCAACGAAGCAGGGAGAAGGGCTACACCTTC. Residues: CASSQRSREKGYTF.

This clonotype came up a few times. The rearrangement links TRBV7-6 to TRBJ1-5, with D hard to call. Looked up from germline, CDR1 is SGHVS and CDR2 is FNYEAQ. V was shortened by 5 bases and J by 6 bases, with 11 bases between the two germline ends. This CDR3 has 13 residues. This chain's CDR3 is CASSLRNGQPQHF. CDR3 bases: TGTGCCAGCAGCCTAAGGAACGGTCAGCCCCAGCATTTT.

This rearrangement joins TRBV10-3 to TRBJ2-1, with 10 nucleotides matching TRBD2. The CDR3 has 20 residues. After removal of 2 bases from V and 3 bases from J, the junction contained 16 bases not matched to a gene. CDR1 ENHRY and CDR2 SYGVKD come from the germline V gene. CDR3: CAISEPRRLLAGASYNEQFF. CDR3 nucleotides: TGTGCCATCAGTGAGCCTCGACGCTTGCTAGCGGGAGCAAGCTACAATGAGCAGTTCTTC.

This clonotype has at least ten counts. The CDR3 DNA reads as TGTGCCACCAGCTCCACAGGTTACTCCTACGAGCAGTACTTC. Its translation is CATSSTGYSYEQYF. The chain has TRBV24-1 and TRBJ2-7, with a possible D match to TRBD1 (5 bases). The CDR3 runs to 14 residues. Looked up from germline, CDR1 is KGHDR and CDR2 is SFDVKD. The ends were cut back, 7 bases at V and 0 bases at J, with 12 bases in the middle.

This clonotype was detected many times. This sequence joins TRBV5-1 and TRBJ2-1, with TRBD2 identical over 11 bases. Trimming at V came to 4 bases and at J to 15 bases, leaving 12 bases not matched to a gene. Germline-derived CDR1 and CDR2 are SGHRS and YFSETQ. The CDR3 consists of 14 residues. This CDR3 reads CASSQPTSGSAPFF. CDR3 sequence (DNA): TGCGCCAGCAGCCAACCTACTAGCGGGAGTGCACCGTTCTTC.

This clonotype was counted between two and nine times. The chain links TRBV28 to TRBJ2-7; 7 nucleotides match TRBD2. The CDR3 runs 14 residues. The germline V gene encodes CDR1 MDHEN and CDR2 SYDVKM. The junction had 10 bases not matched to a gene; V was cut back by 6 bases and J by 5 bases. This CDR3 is CASRRGGAPHEQYF. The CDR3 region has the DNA TGTGCCAGCAGGCGGGGAGGGGCGCCCCACGAGCAGTACTTC.

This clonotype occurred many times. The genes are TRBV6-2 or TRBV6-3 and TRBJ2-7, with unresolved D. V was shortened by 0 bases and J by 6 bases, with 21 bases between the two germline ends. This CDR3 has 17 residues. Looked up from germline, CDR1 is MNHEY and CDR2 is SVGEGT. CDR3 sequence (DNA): TGTGCCAGCAGTTACTCGATATTCTGGAGATCCTTTGTCGAGCAGTACTTC. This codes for CASSYSIFWRSFVEQYF.

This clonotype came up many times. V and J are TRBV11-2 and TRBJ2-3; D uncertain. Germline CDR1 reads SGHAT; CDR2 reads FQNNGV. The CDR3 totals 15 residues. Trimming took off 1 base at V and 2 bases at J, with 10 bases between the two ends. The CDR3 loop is CASSLARALTDTQYF. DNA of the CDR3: TGTGCCAGCAGCTTAGCCCGCGCCCTCACAGATACGCAGTATTTT.

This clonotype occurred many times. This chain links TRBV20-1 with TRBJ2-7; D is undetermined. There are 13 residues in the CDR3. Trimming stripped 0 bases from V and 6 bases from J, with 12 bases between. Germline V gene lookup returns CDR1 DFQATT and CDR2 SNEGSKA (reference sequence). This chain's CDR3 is CSARDLWGREQYF. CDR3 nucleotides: TGCAGTGCTAGAGATCTCTGGGGTCGCGAGCAGTACTTC.

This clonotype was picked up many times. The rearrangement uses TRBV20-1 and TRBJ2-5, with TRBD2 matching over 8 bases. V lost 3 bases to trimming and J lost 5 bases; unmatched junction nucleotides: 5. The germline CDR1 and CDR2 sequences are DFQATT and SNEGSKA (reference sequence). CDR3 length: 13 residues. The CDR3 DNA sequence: TGCAGTGCTAGCGGGAGGGCCGGGGAGACCCAGTACTTC. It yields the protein CSASGRAGETQYF.

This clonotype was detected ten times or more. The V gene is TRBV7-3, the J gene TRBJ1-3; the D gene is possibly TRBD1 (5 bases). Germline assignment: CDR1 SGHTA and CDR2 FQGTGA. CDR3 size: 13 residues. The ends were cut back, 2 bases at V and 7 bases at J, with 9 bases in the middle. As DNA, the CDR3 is TGTGCCAGCAGCTTAGGTCAGGGCAACACCATATATTTT. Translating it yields CASSLGQGNTIYF.

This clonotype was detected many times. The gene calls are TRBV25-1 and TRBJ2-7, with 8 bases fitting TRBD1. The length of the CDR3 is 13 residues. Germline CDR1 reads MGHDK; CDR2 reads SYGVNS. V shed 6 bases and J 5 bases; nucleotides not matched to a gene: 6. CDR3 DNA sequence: TGTGCCAGCAGGCGACAGGGGCTCAACGAGCAGTACTTC. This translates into CASRRQGLNEQYF.

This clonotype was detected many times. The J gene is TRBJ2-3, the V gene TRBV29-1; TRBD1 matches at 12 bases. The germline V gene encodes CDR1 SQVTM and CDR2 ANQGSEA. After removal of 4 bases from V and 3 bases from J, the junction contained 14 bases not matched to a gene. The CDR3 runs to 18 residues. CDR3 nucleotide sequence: TGCAGCGTTGGAACCGGGACAGGGGGCTCTAGCGGGACAGATACGCAGTATTTT. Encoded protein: CSVGTGTGGSSGTDTQYF.

CDR3 nucleotide sequence: TGTGCCAGCAGTCCCGGACTAGCGGGGAGTAAATGGCGGACAGATACGCAGTATTTT. It specifies CASSPGLAGSKWRTDTQYF. J is TRBJ2-3 and V is TRBV25-1, with TRBD2 matching 12 bases. The trim removed 5 bases at V and 3 bases at J, leaving 15 bases unmatched. Germline loops: CDR1 MGHDK, CDR2 SYGVNS. The CDR3 has 19 residues.

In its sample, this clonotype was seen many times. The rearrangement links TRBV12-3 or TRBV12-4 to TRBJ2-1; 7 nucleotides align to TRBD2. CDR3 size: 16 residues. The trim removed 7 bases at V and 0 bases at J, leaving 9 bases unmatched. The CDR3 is CASTPGGGSSYNEQFF. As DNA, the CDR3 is TGTGCCAGCACCCCTGGAGGCGGGAGCTCCTACAATGAGCAGTTCTTC.

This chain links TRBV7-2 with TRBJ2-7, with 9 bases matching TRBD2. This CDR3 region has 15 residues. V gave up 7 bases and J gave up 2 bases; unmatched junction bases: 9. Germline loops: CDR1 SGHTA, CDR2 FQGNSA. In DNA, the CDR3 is TGTGCCAGCAACTCCTACAGCGGGAGGCCCTACGAGCAGTACTTC. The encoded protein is CASNSYSGRPYEQYF.

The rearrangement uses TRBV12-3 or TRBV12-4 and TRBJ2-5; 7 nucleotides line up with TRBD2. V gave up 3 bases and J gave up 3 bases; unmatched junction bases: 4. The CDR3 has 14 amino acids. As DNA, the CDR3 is TGTGCCAGCAGTTTGCGGGGGAGCAAAGAGACCCAGTACTTC. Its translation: CASSLRGSKETQYF.

The CDR3 protein is CASSPRTDNTEAFF. DNA of the CDR3: TGCGCCAGCAGCCCGAGGACAGACAACACTGAAGCTTTCTTT. V gene TRBV4-3 combines with J gene TRBJ1-1; D possibly corresponds to TRBD1 (6 bases). The ends were cut back, 4 bases at V and 2 bases at J, with 11 bases in the middle. In germline, CDR1 is LGHNA, CDR2 YSLEER. The CDR3 runs to 14 residues.

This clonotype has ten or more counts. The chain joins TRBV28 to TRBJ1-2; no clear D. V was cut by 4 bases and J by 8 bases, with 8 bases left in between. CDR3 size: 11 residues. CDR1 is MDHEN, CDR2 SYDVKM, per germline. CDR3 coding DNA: TGTGCCAGCAGTTCCCCCCGGGGCTACACCTTC. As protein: CASSSPRGYTF.